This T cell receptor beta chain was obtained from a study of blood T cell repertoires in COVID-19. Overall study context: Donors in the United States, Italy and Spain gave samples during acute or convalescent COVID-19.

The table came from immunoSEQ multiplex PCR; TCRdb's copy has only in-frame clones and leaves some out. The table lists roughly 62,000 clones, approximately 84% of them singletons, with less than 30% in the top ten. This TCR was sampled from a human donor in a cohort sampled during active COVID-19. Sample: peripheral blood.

CDR3 DNA sequence: TGTGCCAGCAGTCCACGGGACAGTCTTTCCTATGGCTACACCTTC. Residues: CASSPRDSLSYGYTF. This chain joins TRBV28 and TRBJ1-2; TRBD1 matches 7 bases. With 5 bases clipped from V and 4 bases from J, the junction kept 10 bases outside the gene matches. The CDR3 runs to 15 residues. Per the germline V gene, CDR1 is MDHEN and CDR2 is SYDVKM.